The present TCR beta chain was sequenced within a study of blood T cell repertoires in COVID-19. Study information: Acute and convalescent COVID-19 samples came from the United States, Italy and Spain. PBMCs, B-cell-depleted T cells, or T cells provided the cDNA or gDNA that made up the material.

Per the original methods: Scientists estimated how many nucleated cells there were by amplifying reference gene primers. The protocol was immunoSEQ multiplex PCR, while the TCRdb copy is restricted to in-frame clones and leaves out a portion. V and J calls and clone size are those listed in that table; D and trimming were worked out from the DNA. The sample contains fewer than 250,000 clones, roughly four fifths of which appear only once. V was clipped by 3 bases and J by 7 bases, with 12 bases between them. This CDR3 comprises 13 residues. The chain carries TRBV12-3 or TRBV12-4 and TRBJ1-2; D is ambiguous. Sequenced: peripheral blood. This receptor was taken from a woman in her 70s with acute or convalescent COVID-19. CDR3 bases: TGTGCCAGCAGTTTTACGGGAGATAGTGGCTACACCTTC. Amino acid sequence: CASSFTGDSGYTF.